Listed below are T cell receptor beta chains from one sample, sequenced in a study of blood T cell repertoires in COVID-19. Sequencing used immunoSEQ multiplex PCR; TCRdb keeps in-frame clones, though not all of them. The sample holds roughly 140,000 clones, roughly four fifths seen once. Source material: peripheral blood. The source of these receptors is a human donor in a cohort sampled during active COVID-19. The CDR3 runs from the conserved cysteine through the conserved F or W. A D gene is named only where the DNA matches it firmly. Clone size is shown for a subset of rows, as once, few, many or a class of expanded clone.

J gene: TRBJ2-6; D gene: -; V gene: TRBV9; clone size: -; CDR3 DNA: TGTGCCAGCAGCGTTGGGCAGGTTGTGGGGGCCAACGTCCTGACTTTC; CDR3 protein: CASSVGQVVGANVLTF
J gene: TRBJ1-1; D gene: -; V gene: TRBV6-1; clone size: -; CDR3 DNA: TGTGCCAGCAGTGAAGCGGGGGGGCTGGCTGAAGCTTTCTTT; CDR3 protein: CASSEAGGLAEAFF
J gene: TRBJ2-7; D gene: -; V gene: TRBV6-6; clone size: -; CDR3 DNA: TGTGCCAGCAGGCCCCGGACAGCCTACGAGCAGTACTTC; CDR3 protein: CASRPRTAYEQYF
J gene: TRBJ1-4; D gene: -; V gene: TRBV6-6; clone size: once; CDR3 DNA: TGTGCCAGCAGCTATTCGGAAAAACTGTTTTTT; CDR3 protein: CASSYSEKLFF
J gene: TRBJ2-3; D gene: TRBD2; V gene: TRBV13; clone size: -; CDR3 DNA: TGTGCCAGCAGCTTATGGCGGGGGACCCTCACAGATACGCAGTATTTT; CDR3 protein: CASSLWRGTLTDTQYF
J gene: TRBJ2-7; D gene: TRBD1; V gene: TRBV25-1; clone size: once; CDR3 DNA: TGTGCCAGCAGTGAGACAGGGTCCGACCGTAAGCAGTACTTC; CDR3 protein: CASSETGSDRKQYF
J gene: TRBJ1-2; D gene: -; V gene: TRBV7-2; clone size: -; CDR3 DNA: TGTGCCAGCAGCTTCAGGGCAGGCTATGGCTACACCTTC; CDR3 protein: CASSFRAGYGYTF
J gene: TRBJ1-1; D gene: -; V gene: TRBV19; clone size: -; CDR3 DNA: TGTGCCAGTATTGAGTCCGGGGTTGGTGAAGCTTTCTTT; CDR3 protein: CASIESGVGEAFF
J gene: TRBJ2-3; D gene: TRBD1; V gene: TRBV11-2; clone size: -; CDR3 DNA: TGTGCCAGCAGGGCCTGGGACAGGGGGTCAGATACGCAGTATTTT; CDR3 protein: CASRAWDRGSDTQYF
J gene: TRBJ2-7; D gene: TRBD1; V gene: TRBV7-2; clone size: once; CDR3 DNA: TGTGCCAGCAGCTTCCAACCGGGACAGGTTGGCGAGCAGTACTTC; CDR3 protein: CASSFQPGQVGEQYF
J gene: TRBJ2-2; D gene: -; V gene: TRBV3-1/TRBV3-2; clone size: -; CDR3 DNA: TGTGCCAGCAGCCAAGATATCAACAGCAACACCGGGGAGCTGTTTTTT; CDR3 protein: CASSQDINSNTGELFF